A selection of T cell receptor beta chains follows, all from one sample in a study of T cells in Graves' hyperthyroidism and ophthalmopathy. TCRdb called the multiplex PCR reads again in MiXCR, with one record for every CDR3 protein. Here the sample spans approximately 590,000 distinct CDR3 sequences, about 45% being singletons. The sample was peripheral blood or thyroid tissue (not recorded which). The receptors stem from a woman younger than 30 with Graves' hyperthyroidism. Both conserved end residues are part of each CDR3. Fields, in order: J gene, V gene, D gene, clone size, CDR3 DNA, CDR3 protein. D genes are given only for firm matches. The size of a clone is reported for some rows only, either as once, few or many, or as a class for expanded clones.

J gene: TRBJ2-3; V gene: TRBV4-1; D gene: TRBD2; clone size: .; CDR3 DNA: TGCGCCAGCAGCCATGCTAGCGGGAGGGCCACAGATACGCAGTATTTT; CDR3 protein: CASSHASGRATDTQYF
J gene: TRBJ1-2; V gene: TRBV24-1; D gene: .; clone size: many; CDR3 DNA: TGTGCCACCAGTGATGCCTCGGGGGATAGGGCGCGTGGCTACACCTTC; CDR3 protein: CATSDASGDRARGYTF
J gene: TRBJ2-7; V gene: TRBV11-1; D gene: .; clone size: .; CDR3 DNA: TGTGCCAGCAGGCCCTCGAGAGACTACGAGCAGTACTTC; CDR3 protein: CASRPSRDYEQYF
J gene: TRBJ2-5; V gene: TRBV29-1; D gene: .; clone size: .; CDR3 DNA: TGTGCCAGCAGTTCTACAAGATCTGGATTGGAGACCCAGTACTTC; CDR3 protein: CASSSTRSGLETQYF
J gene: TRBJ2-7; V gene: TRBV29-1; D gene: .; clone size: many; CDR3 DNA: TGCAGCGTTGAAGGTGACTCGGGTGAGCAGTACTTC; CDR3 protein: CSVEGDSGEQYF
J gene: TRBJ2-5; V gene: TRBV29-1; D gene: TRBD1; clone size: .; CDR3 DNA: TGCAGCGTTTGGCGGGGACAGGGGATGGGGACCCAGTACTTC; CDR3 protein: CSVWRGQGMGTQYF
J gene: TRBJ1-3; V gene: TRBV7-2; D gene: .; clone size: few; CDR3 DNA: TGTGCCAGCAGCTTAGGGACTCCGAGCTCTGGAAACACCATATATTTT; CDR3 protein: CASSLGTPSSGNTIYF
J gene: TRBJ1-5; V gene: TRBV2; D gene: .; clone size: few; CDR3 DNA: TGTGCCAGCAGTGAATCCAGTGGGAATCAGCCCCAGCATTTT; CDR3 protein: CASSESSGNQPQHF
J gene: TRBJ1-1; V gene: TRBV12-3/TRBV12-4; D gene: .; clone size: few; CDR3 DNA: TGTGCCAGCAGTGGGGCTGGGACGTTGAACACTGAAGCTTTCTTT; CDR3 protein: CASSGAGTLNTEAFF
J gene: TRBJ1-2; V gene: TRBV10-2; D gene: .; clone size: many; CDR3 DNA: TGCGCCAGCAGTGAGTCAGGAATTTGGTATGGCTACACCTTC; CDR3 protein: CASSESGIWYGYTF
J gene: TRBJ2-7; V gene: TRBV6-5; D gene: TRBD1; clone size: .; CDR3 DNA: TGTGCCAGCATGGGACAGGGGACCTACGAGCAGTACTTC; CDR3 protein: CASMGQGTYEQYF
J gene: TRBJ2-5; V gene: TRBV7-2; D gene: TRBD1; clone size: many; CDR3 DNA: TGTGCCAGCAGCTTAGGACAGGGTATCGAGACCCAGTACTTC; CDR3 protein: CASSLGQGIETQYF
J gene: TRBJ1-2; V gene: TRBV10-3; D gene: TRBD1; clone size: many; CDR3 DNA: TGTGCCATCACCGGGGCAGGGGGCGATGGCTACACCTTC; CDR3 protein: CAITGAGGDGYTF
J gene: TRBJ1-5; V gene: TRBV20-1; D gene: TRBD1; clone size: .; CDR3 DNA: TGCAGTGCTAGAGGCGCGGGGACAGTCAATCAGCCCCAGCATTTT; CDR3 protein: CSARGAGTVNQPQHF
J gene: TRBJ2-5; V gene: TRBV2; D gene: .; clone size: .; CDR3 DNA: TGTGCCAGCAGCAGGGGGGCGGCCCAAGAGACCCAGTACTTC; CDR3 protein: CASSRGAAQETQYF
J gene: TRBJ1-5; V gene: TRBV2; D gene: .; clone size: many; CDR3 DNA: TGTGCCAGCTGGCAACAGGCGTCGGGTCAGCCCCAGCATTTT; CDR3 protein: CASWQQASGQPQHF
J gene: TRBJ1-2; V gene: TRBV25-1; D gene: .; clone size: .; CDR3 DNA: TGTGCCAGCAGTGAATTGGGGGGGGCTGATGGCTACACCTTC; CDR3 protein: CASSELGGADGYTF
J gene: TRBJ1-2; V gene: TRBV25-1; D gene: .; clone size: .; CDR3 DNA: TGTGCCAGCAGTGAATTTCGGGTCAGCTATGGCTACACCTTC; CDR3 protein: CASSEFRVSYGYTF
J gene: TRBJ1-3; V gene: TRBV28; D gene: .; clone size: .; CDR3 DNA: TGTGCCAGCAGTTTTAGTCCAGTCTCTGGAAACACCATATATTTT; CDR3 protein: CASSFSPVSGNTIYF
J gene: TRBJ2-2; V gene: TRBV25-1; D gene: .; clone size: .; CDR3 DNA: TGTGCCAGCAGCTCGGACTACACGAACACCGGGGAGCTGTTTTTT; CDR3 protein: CASSSDYTNTGELFF
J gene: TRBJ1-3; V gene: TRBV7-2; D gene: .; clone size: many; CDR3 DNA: TGTGCCAGCAGCTCCTCCAGGGCTGGAAACACCATATATTTT; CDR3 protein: CASSSSRAGNTIYF
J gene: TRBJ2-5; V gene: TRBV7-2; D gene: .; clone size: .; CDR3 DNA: TGTGCCAGCAGCTTTCCGCAGGCCCAAGAGACCCAGTACTTC; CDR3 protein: CASSFPQAQETQYF
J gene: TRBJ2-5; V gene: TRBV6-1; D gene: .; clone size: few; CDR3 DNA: TGTGCCAGCAGCTTAGTAACTAGCTCGGTGGAGACCCAGTACTTC; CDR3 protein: CASSLVTSSVETQYF
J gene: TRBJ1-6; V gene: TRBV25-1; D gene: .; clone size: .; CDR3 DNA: TGTGCCAGCAGTGAACATGGGGGGCGAACCCTCCACTTT; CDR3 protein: CASSEHGGRTLHF